This entry concerns a single T cell receptor (beta chain). What it recognizes is unknown. Primed by a sample-barcoded 5' primer and a J-beta primer mix, a second PCR proceeded for about 7 to 11 cycles. TCRdb fed the 5' RACE reads into MiXCR, producing one record per CDR3 protein. The sample holds around 990,000 distinct CDR3 sequences, 20% to 25% seen once. This CDR3 region has 15 residues. The germline V and J ends were trimmed by 1 base and 0 bases, with 9 bases remaining between them. The germline gives CDR1 MGHRA, CDR2 YSYEKL. The source of the sample is a study of blood T cells in healthy people across ages. General study results and limits: Higher diversity and more naive CD4+ cells were features of long-lived donors, compared to aged donors. Since the PBMCs were unsorted, naive and antigen-experienced cells could not be conclusively compared.

These sequences were also reported in another study, on T cells of mothers and their children. That publication notes: The donors comprised about 6 children and their three healthy Caucasian mothers. An overlap that was slightly higher, though non-significant, was seen in related mother-child pairs versus unrelated pairs.

This clonotype was sampled from a girl aged 2-10 years in good health. The sample was blood. The chain joins TRBV4-1 to TRBJ1-1; a weak D match, TRBD1 (5 bases). Here the CDR3 DNA reads TGCGCCAGCAGCCAAGGCCCGACAGTGAACACTGAAGCTTTCTTT. Protein: CASSQGPTVNTEAFF.